Below, 27 T cell receptor beta chains from the same sample are listed, as sequenced in a study of tumor-infiltrating lymphocytes in oesophageal squamous cell carcinoma. TCRdb re-called the PCR reads through MiXCR, storing one row per CDR3 protein. The table includes 20,000 or so distinct CDR3 sequences, 40% to 50% detected once. The specimen sequenced was esophageal tumor tissue. The source of these receptors is a male donor with esophageal squamous cell carcinoma.

This clonotype was observed a handful of times. The chain couples TRBV7-3 to TRBJ2-7, with 11 bases matching TRBD2. The V segment lost 5 bases and the J segment 7 bases; nucleotides outside the gene matches: 10. Germline V gene lookup returns CDR1 SGHTA and CDR2 FQGTGA. The length of the CDR3 is 15 residues. CDR3 loop: CASSIGTSGVNEQYF. CDR3 sequence (DNA): TGTGCCAGCAGCATAGGGACTAGCGGAGTTAATGAGCAGTACTTC.

This clonotype was seen a single time. The chain is built from TRBV28 and TRBJ2-7; a possible D gene is TRBD1 (6 bases). The end of the DNA fits TRBJ1-2 better, so the J call may be wrong. CDR3 length equals 13 residues. In germline, CDR1 is MDHEN, CDR2 SYDVKM. The CDR3 coding sequence is TGTGCCAGCAGTTTGGACAGATCTATGGGCTACACCTTC. As protein: CASSLDRSMGYTF.

The chain links TRBV9 to TRBJ2-5, with unresolved D. Near its end, the DNA agrees better with TRBJ2-6, so the J call may be wrong. Germline values: CDR1 SGDLS, CDR2 YYNGEE. This CDR3 spans 14 amino acids. CDR3: CASSPRSGANVLTF. The DNA of the CDR3 is TGTGCCAGCAGCCCCCGCTCTGGGGCCAACGTCCTGACTTTC.

In its sample, this clonotype was seen a few times. The gene calls are TRBV7-6 and TRBJ2-3, with 12 bases that match TRBD2. Germline V gene sequence: CDR1 SGHVS, CDR2 FNYEAQ. This CDR3 is 18 amino acids long. After removal of 7 bases from V and 6 bases from J, the junction contained 17 bases not matched to a gene. The CDR3 protein is CASTLPPRLAGGLDTQYF. CDR3 nucleotides: TGTGCCAGCACCCTCCCCCCCCGCCTAGCGGGAGGGCTTGATACGCAGTATTTT. Combining the CDR3 with reference TRBV7-6 and TRBJ2-3 gives the whole variable domain GAGVSQSPRYKVTKRGQDVALRCDPISGHVSLYWYRQALGQGPEFLTYFNYEAQQDKSGLPNDRFSAERPEGSISTLTIQRTEQRDSAMYRCASTLPPRLAGGLDTQYFGPGTRLTVL.

This clonotype was detected a few times. The CDR3 nucleotides are TGCAGTGCTAGAGTGGGTAGCGGGGCTACCTACAATGAGCAGTTCTTC. Protein product: CSARVGSGATYNEQFF. V and J are TRBV20-1 and TRBJ2-7; 8 nucleotides match TRBD2. The J call may be incorrect, as the DNA end agrees better with TRBJ2-1. Germline V CDR1 and CDR2: DFQATT, SNEGSKA (reference sequence). CDR3 size: 16 residues.

V gene TRBV7-2 combines with J gene TRBJ2-7, with TRBD1 identical over 9 bases. This CDR3 is built from 14 residues. Germline V gene data show CDR1 as SGHTA and CDR2 as FQGNSA. The J segment lost 3 bases and the V segment lost 5 bases, leaving 5 bases of the junction unmatched. The CDR3 DNA sequence: TGTGCCAGCAGCCGACAGGGGGGAGTCTACGAGCAGTACTTC. As protein: CASSRQGGVYEQYF.

The genes are TRBV29-1 and TRBJ1-3; no clear D gene. V gave up 6 bases and J gave up 5 bases, with 8 bases separating them. There are 11 residues in the CDR3. Germline CDR1 SQVTM, CDR2 ANQGSEA. The CDR3 nucleotides are TGCAGCGTCCGAGTCAGAAACACCATATATTTT. Encoded protein: CSVRVRNTIYF.

This clonotype is labeled medium-sized. The V gene is TRBV7-2, the J gene TRBJ2-5; D is unclear. Between the trimmed V and J ends, which lost 5 bases and 9 bases, there was a span of 13 bases. Germline V CDR1 and CDR2: SGHTA, FQGNSA. The CDR3 consists of 12 residues. The CDR3 nucleotides read TGTGCCAGCAGCCCGTTACGACTCGCCCAGTACTTC. Translated, it gives CASSPLRLAQYF.

This chain connects TRBV7-2 to TRBJ2-2, with D perhaps matching TRBD2 (7 bases). Germline V gene sequence: CDR1 SGHTA, CDR2 FQGNSA. CDR3 length: 17 amino acids. Deletions cut 7 bases from V and 3 bases from J, with 21 bases between. CDR3 region: CASNEWGGARHTGELFF. Here the CDR3 DNA reads TGTGCCAGCAACGAATGGGGGGGGGCGCGCCACACCGGGGAGCTGTTTTTT.

This clonotype was picked up a small number of times. V gene TRBV2 combines with J gene TRBJ2-7; D unclear. V lost 8 bases and J lost 0, with 5 bases in between. Germline-derived CDR1 and CDR2 are SNHLY and FYNNEI. CDR3 length: 11 amino acids. As DNA, the CDR3 is TGTGCCAGCGCTAGCTCCTACGAGCAGTACTTC. Its protein is CASASSYEQYF.

This clonotype has more than one count but fewer than ten. V usage is TRBV6-1 and J usage is TRBJ2-7; TRBD2 aligns across 8 bases. V shed 1 base and J 3 bases; nucleotides not matched to a gene: 5. CDR1 is MNHNS and CDR2 is SASEGT in the germline V gene. This CDR3 has 15 residues. The CDR3 spells CASSEVAGSNYEQYF. The CDR3 nucleotides are TGTGCCAGCAGTGAAGTAGCGGGATCTAACTACGAGCAGTACTTC.

This clonotype came up many times. The CDR3 reads CASSLTGTYEQYF. Here the CDR3 DNA reads TGTGCCAGCAGCTTAACTGGAACCTACGAGCAGTACTTC. The chain recombines TRBV7-2 with TRBJ2-7; D unclear. The germline V and J ends were trimmed by 2 bases and 2 bases, with 7 bases remaining between them. The germline V gene encodes CDR1 SGHTA and CDR2 FQGNSA. This CDR3 is 13 amino acids long.

Remarks on this clonotype: A much larger clone sits a single nucleotide away, making a read error possible. This chain links TRBV9 with TRBJ2-5; tentative D call: TRBD1 (6 bases). Per germline, CDR1 SGDLS and CDR2 YYNGEE. The CDR3 has 15 amino acids. V gave up 4 bases and J gave up 11 bases, with 24 bases separating them. The CDR3 region is CASSRTDSSYNEQYF. For the CDR3, the DNA is TGTGCCAGCAGCCGGACAGACAGCTCCTACAATGAGCAGTACTTC.

The rearrangement joins TRBV7-2 to TRBJ2-1; 10 bases fit TRBD1. The J call may be faulty, since TRBJ2-7 better matches the DNA end. The CDR3 totals 14 residues. Germline values: CDR1 SGHTA, CDR2 FQGNSA. The CDR3 DNA is TGTGCCAGCAGCCCAGACAGGGGGCGCGATTTGCAGTACTTC. Amino acid sequence: CASSPDRGRDLQYF.

This clonotype occurred many times. This rearrangement joins TRBV12-3 or TRBV12-4 to TRBJ2-7; 13 bases fit TRBD2. J gave up 2 bases and V 4 bases, and 5 bases lay outside the gene matches. The CDR3 runs 16 residues. CDR3 sequence reads: CASSYRGLAGTYEQYF. DNA of the CDR3: TGTGCCAGCAGTTATCGGGGACTAGCGGGGACCTACGAGCAGTACTTC.

The chain recombines TRBV2 with TRBJ1-1, with D possibly TRBD1 on 5 matching bases. Germline loops: CDR1 SNHLY, CDR2 FYNNEI. V was pared by 5 bases and J by 4 bases, with 11 bases between. CDR3 length: 13 residues. The CDR3 reads CASSRQWGTEAFF. The DNA of the CDR3 is TGTGCCAGCAGTCGACAGTGGGGCACTGAAGCTTTCTTT.

V usage is TRBV28 and J usage is TRBJ1-5; D is perhaps TRBD1 (5 bases). This CDR3 region has 15 residues. Trimming pared 2 bases from V and 2 bases from J, leaving 10 bases between. Per germline, CDR1 MDHEN and CDR2 SYDVKM. The CDR3 loop reads CASSLAGLGNQPQHF. For the CDR3, the DNA is TGTGCCAGCAGTTTAGCAGGGTTGGGCAATCAGCCCCAGCATTTT.

This chain joins TRBV7-3 and TRBJ2-4, with TRBD1 matching 8 bases. Near its end, the DNA agrees better with TRBJ2-7, so the J call may be wrong. This CDR3 contains 17 residues. CDR1 is SGHTA, CDR2 FQGTGA, per germline. The CDR3 coding sequence is TGTGCCAGCAGCTTAAAATTTAATACAGGACAGGGCTACGAGCAGTACTTC. Translation gives CASSLKFNTGQGYEQYF.

This clonotype has ten or more counts. The chain couples TRBV2 to TRBJ1-2; weak D call: TRBD1 (6 bases). The length of the CDR3 is 14 residues. Between the trimmed V and J ends, which lost 5 bases and 5 bases, there was a span of 15 bases. The germline V gene encodes CDR1 SNHLY and CDR2 FYNNEI. The CDR3 here is CASSKPGAEYGYTF. The DNA of the CDR3 is TGTGCCAGCAGTAAACCGGGGGCGGAGTATGGCTACACCTTC.

Ten or more counts support this clonotype. V gene TRBV10-1 combines with J gene TRBJ2-3; 8 bases agree with TRBD2. From germline, CDR1 is WNHNN and CDR2 SYGVQD (reference sequence). The CDR3 has 15 amino acids. V lost 8 bases and J lost 3; bases outside the gene matches: 10. The CDR3 reads CASQKAGDGTDTQYF. DNA for the CDR3: TGCGCCAGCCAAAAAGCGGGAGACGGGACAGATACGCAGTATTTT.

This clonotype was recorded at least ten times. CDR3 residues: CASSLGDSTNEKLFF. The CDR3 nucleotides are TGCGCCAGCAGCCTAGGGGATTCAACTAATGAAAAACTGTTTTTT. The chain joins TRBV5-1 to TRBJ1-4; TRBD1 might be the D (5 bases). Germline V gene data show CDR1 as SGHRS and CDR2 as YFSETQ. This CDR3 has 15 residues. The ends were cut back, 4 bases at V and 0 bases at J, with 10 bases in the middle.

This clonotype was observed a few times. The chain uses TRBV5-1 and TRBJ1-1; D is unresolved. V lost 4 bases and J 6 bases, leaving 10 bases between the germline ends. CDR3 size: 12 residues. Per the germline V gene, CDR1 is SGHRS and CDR2 is YFSETQ. The DNA for the CDR3 is TGCGCCAGCAGCCACGACCAGGCTGAAGCTTTCTTT. Protein product: CASSHDQAEAFF.

This clonotype was observed at least ten times. The V gene is TRBV19, the J gene TRBJ2-5; no clear D. Germline V gene lookup returns CDR1 LNHDA and CDR2 SQIVND (reference sequence). V lost 7 bases to trimming and J lost 11 bases, with 14 bases between them. There are 11 residues in the CDR3. The CDR3: CASTSYNEQYF. In DNA form, the CDR3 reads TGTGCCAGTACATCCTACAATGAGCAGTACTTC.

This clonotype is medium-sized within its sample. The genes are TRBV6-6 and TRBJ2-1, with 8 bases identical to TRBD1. Germline assignment: CDR1 MNHNY and CDR2 SVGAGI (reference sequence). The CDR3 length is 15 residues. With V trimmed by 1 base and J by 7 bases, 6 bases remained unmatched. CDR3 residues: CASSYLGTGTNEQFF. CDR3 bases: TGTGCCAGCAGTTACTTGGGGACAGGAACTAATGAGCAGTTCTTC.

This clonotype was observed at least ten times. V gene TRBV10-3 combines with J gene TRBJ2-5, with 11 bases matching TRBD2. Looked up from germline, CDR1 is ENHRY and CDR2 is SYGVKD. V trimming: 0 bases; J trimming: 1 base; junction bases outside the gene matches: 4. The CDR3 has 17 amino acids. The CDR3 here is CAISESASGRLQETQYF. CDR3 nucleotide sequence: TGTGCCATCAGTGAGTCCGCTAGCGGGAGGCTCCAAGAGACCCAGTACTTC.

As to this clonotype: The missing conserved phenylalanine or tryptophan at the end of this CDR3 makes a read error likely. No DNA is shown, since the ends of the CDR3 on it are uncertain; the CDR3 is the one TCRdb lists. This chain joins TRBV7-6 and TRBJ2-3; the table's D call, TRBD1, has no DNA check behind it. From germline, CDR1 is SGHVS and CDR2 FNYEAQ. The CDR3 is 17 residues long, counting both termini. CDR3 in amino acids: CASSLGGGAPTSSTSVR.

The table lists this clonotype with many counts. V usage is TRBV6-1 and J usage is TRBJ1-2; D is unclear. The CDR3 runs to 13 residues. V lost 7 bases to trimming and J lost 3 bases, with 12 bases between them. Looked up from germline, CDR1 is MNHNS and CDR2 is SASEGT. CDR3 coding DNA: TGTGCCAGCATTGGTTACAGTTACTATGGCTACACCTTC. Translation gives CASIGYSYYGYTF.